One and the same sample provided the 11 T cell receptor beta chains below, sequenced in a study of T-cell memory formation after mild COVID-19. TCRdb independently ran MiXCR on the 5' RACE reads; one entry per CDR3 protein. The repertoire holds under 200,000 distinct CDR3 sequences, 10% to 15% seen once, with approximately 3.4% in the top ten. The sample was PBMCs or a T cell subset sorted from them (not recorded which). The source is a man between 18 and 29 years old who had mild COVID-19 (a few samples of this study predate the infection). Cell type and time point are not known.

The chain has TRBV7-2 and TRBJ1-6; TRBD1 might be the D (5 bases). Germline V gene sequence: CDR1 SGHTA, CDR2 FQGNSA. This CDR3 comprises 14 residues. Trimming removed 6 bases from V and 6 bases from J, with 12 bases in between. In DNA, the CDR3 is TGTGCCAGCAGTCTAGACAGTCCTAATTCACCCCTCCACTTT. Translated, it gives CASSLDSPNSPLHF.

J is TRBJ2-1 and V is TRBV4-2, with 11 bases fitting TRBD1. CDR3 length: 15 residues. Trimming removed 3 bases from V and 4 bases from J; junction bases left unmatched: 2. CDR1 LGHNA and CDR2 YNFKEQ come from the germline V gene. In DNA, the CDR3 is TGTGCCAGCAGCCACGGGACAGGGGGATACAATGAGCAGTTCTTC. This gives the protein CASSHGTGGYNEQFF.

This clonotype has at least ten counts. The chain has TRBV5-1 and TRBJ2-2; D unclear. This CDR3 has 12 residues. V was cut by 5 bases and J by 8 bases, with 10 bases left in between. Germline V lookup: CDR1 SGHRS, CDR2 YFSETQ. The CDR3 protein is CASSLQSGELFF. CDR3 DNA sequence: TGCGCCAGCAGTCTACAATCGGGGGAGCTGTTTTTT.

This clonotype was found many times. This rearrangement joins TRBV5-1 to TRBJ1-2; a possible D gene is TRBD1 (6 bases). Trimming cost V 5 bases and J 6 bases, with 14 bases left between them. Germline V CDR1 and CDR2: SGHRS, YFSETQ. The length of the CDR3 is 13 residues. Written as DNA, the CDR3 is TGCGCCAGCAGTCCCCACGGACAGCATGGCTACACCTTC. Translated: CASSPHGQHGYTF. The full variable domain, in which reference TRBV5-1 and TRBJ1-2 provide the parts outside the CDR3, is KAGVTQTPRYLIKTRGQQVTLSCSPISGHRSVSWYQQTPGQGLQFLFEYFSETQRNKGNFPGRFSGRQFSNSRSEMNVSTLELGDSALYLCASSPHGQHGYTFGSGTRLTVV.

This clonotype was observed at least ten times. The V call is TRBV4-3, the J call TRBJ2-1, with 9 bases matching TRBD2. V trimming: 1 base; J trimming: 7 bases; junction bases outside the gene matches: 17. Germline CDR1 LGHNA, CDR2 YSLEER. The length of the CDR3 is 19 residues. The CDR3 protein is CASSQVRLSGGPHRNEQFF. CDR3 in DNA: TGCGCCAGCAGCCAAGTTCGACTAAGCGGGGGGCCCCACCGAAATGAGCAGTTCTTC.

V gene TRBV7-3 combines with J gene TRBJ2-1, with D unclear. Germline CDR1 is SGHTA and CDR2 is FQGTGA. Trimming cost V 5 bases and J 7 bases, with 15 bases left between them. The CDR3 has 14 amino acids. The CDR3 DNA sequence: TGTGCCAGCAGCCCGGGCCTTAATCGGAATGAGCAGTTCTTC. As protein: CASSPGLNRNEQFF.

This rearrangement joins TRBV30 to TRBJ2-6; D gene unclear. The length of the CDR3 is 17 residues. Trimming took 2 bases from V and 0 from J, leaving 14 bases between them. CDR1 is GTSNPN, CDR2 SVGIG, per germline (reference sequence). The CDR3 spells CAWSPQRISSGANVLTF. In DNA, the CDR3 is TGTGCCTGGAGTCCTCAGAGGATTAGCTCTGGGGCCAACGTCCTGACTTTC.

The J gene is TRBJ1-3, the V gene TRBV7-3; 9 nucleotides agree with TRBD1. The CDR3 covers 15 residues. Looked up from germline, CDR1 is SGHTA and CDR2 is FQGTGA. Trimming took 5 bases from V and 2 from J; bases not matched to a gene: 4. The DNA of the CDR3 is TGTGCCAGCAGCCCGGGACAGGGCCCTGGAAACACCATATATTTT. Its translation is CASSPGQGPGNTIYF.

This clonotype showed up just a few times. The chain recombines TRBV29-1 with TRBJ2-2; TRBD1 matches at 8 bases. Per germline, CDR1 SQVTM and CDR2 ANQGSEA. With V trimmed by 4 bases and J by 3 bases, 1 base remained unmatched. This CDR3 comprises 13 residues. CDR3 DNA sequence: TGCAGCGTTGGGGGACAGGACACCGGGGAGCTGTTTTTT. Protein sequence: CSVGGQDTGELFF.

The genes are TRBV10-3 and TRBJ2-7, with a tentative D call TRBD1 (6 bases). Trimming pared 5 bases from V and 1 base from J, leaving 12 bases between. The germline CDR1 and CDR2 sequences are ENHRY and SYGVKD. CDR3 size: 14 residues. Here the CDR3 DNA reads TGTGCCATCAGTCCGGAAACAGGGTCCTACGAGCAGTACGTC. This encodes CAISPETGSYEQYV.

J is TRBJ1-5 and V is TRBV10-3; 8 bases align to TRBD1. The CDR3 totals 15 residues. Trimming took 2 bases from V and 3 from J; bases not matched to a gene: 3. The germline V gene has CDR1 ENHRY and CDR2 SYGVKD. CDR3 amino acids: CAISEPGQDNQPQHF. The CDR3 DNA reads TGTGCCATCAGTGAGCCGGGACAGGACAATCAGCCCCAGCATTTT.